This record concerns one TCR beta chain sequence. This CDR3 has 13 amino acids. V was cut by 5 bases and J by 0 bases, with 7 bases left in between. From germline, CDR1 is MNHNY and CDR2 SVGAGI (reference sequence). This table comes from immunoSEQ multiplex PCR, and its TCRdb copy is limited to in-frame clones, with some not included. Counted here are some 150,000 clones, roughly 92% occurring once; the ten biggest clones make up around 2.4%. This entry comes from a study of control samples from healthy donors and cancer patients. The chain uses TRBV6-6 and TRBJ1-1; D is unresolved. The receptor was isolated from a man aged 50-59 years in good health. The sequenced sample consisted of blood. The CDR3 bases are TGTGCCAGCAGTCGATTCATGAACACTGAAGCTTTCTTT. It codes for CASSRFMNTEAFF.